This entry lists 23 T cell receptor beta chains sequenced from one sample in a study of blood T cells in healthy people across ages. The use of a sample-barcoded 5' primer and a J-beta primer mix characterized a second PCR of roughly 7 to 11 cycles. TCRdb redid the calling of the 5' RACE reads with MiXCR, one entry per CDR3 protein. The data contain 600,000 to 1,000,000 distinct CDR3 sequences, about three fifths of them seen just once; the ten biggest clones take up around 22%. The sequencing input was blood. These receptors came from a man aged 25 to 45 in good health.

The V gene is TRBV27, the J gene TRBJ2-1, with a tentative D call TRBD1 (5 bases). Germline V CDR1 and CDR2: MNHEY, SMNVEV (reference sequence). V was clipped by 0 bases and J by 7 bases, with 7 bases between them. This CDR3 contains 13 residues. The CDR3 reads CASSLSHRNEQFF. In DNA, the CDR3 is TGTGCCAGCAGTTTATCACACAGGAATGAGCAGTTCTTC.

V and J are TRBV20-1 and TRBJ2-5, with 7 bases lining up with TRBD1. This CDR3 has 15 amino acids. V dropped 3 bases and J dropped 1; count of bases not matched to a gene: 8. CDR1 DFQATT and CDR2 SNEGSKA come from the germline V gene (reference sequence). CDR3 bases: TGCAGTGCTAGTAAGCCGGGACAGCCCCAAGAGACCCAGTACTTC. Protein product: CSASKPGQPQETQYF.

In DNA form, the CDR3 reads TGTGCCAGCAGCTTAGGGCGTGCAGAAGGTAGCACAGATACGCAGTATTTT. It yields the protein CASSLGRAEGSTDTQYF. The V gene is TRBV7-3, the J gene TRBJ2-3; D is ambiguous. This CDR3 is 17 amino acids long. The V gene's germline CDR1 is SGHTA and CDR2 FQGTGA. V was pared by 2 bases and J by 0 bases, with 15 bases between.

The chain joins TRBV20-1 to TRBJ1-2; D uncertain. The germline V gene encodes CDR1 DFQATT and CDR2 SNEGSKA (reference sequence). V was shortened by 3 bases and J by 6 bases, with 8 bases between the two germline ends. The CDR3 spans 11 residues. CDR3 in DNA: TGCAGTGCTAGGGGAAAGAATGGCTACACCTTC. Amino acids: CSARGKNGYTF.

The chain has TRBV27 and TRBJ2-1; TRBD1 might be the D (6 bases). The CDR3 totals 18 residues. CDR1 is MNHEY and CDR2 is SMNVEV in the germline V gene (reference sequence). Trimming shortened V by 2 bases and J by 5 bases, and 22 bases separated the two germline ends. In DNA form, the CDR3 reads TGTGCCAGCAGTTTAACTACGCCCACCCGGACAGTGGACAATGAGCAGTTCTTC. Translated: CASSLTTPTRTVDNEQFF.

The chain couples TRBV15 to TRBJ2-3; no clear D gene. V was shortened by 4 bases and J by 5 bases, with 19 bases between the two germline ends. The CDR3 loop spans 16 amino acids. CDR1 LNHNV and CDR2 YYDKDF come from the germline V gene (reference sequence). As DNA, the CDR3 is TGTGCCACCAGCACCCGACAAGGGTACAATTTAGATACGCAGTATTTT. Its protein product is CATSTRQGYNLDTQYF.

CDR3: CASSYSEFGAPSNEQFF. CDR3 sequence (DNA): TGTGCCAGCAGTTACTCGGAGTTTGGGGCGCCTAGCAATGAGCAGTTCTTC. This chain joins TRBV6-6 and TRBJ2-1, with D possibly TRBD1 on 5 matching bases. Trimming pared 0 bases from V and 6 bases from J, leaving 18 bases between. Germline V CDR1 and CDR2: MNHNY, SVGAGI (reference sequence). There are 17 residues in the CDR3.

The gene calls are TRBV5-1 and TRBJ2-4, with 12 positions matching TRBD1. Germline trimming cut 0 bases from V and 0 bases from J; bases unmatched to any gene: 10. From germline, CDR1 is SGHRS and CDR2 YFSETQ. The CDR3 consists of 20 residues. CDR3 in amino acids: CASSLAGQGARGLAKNIQYF. CDR3 DNA: TGCGCCAGCAGCTTGGCGGGACAGGGGGCGAGGGGACTAGCCAAAAACATTCAGTACTTC.

This chain links TRBV9 with TRBJ2-1, with a tentative D call TRBD2 (6 bases). CDR1 is SGDLS, CDR2 YYNGEE, per germline. The CDR3 spans 14 residues. V dropped 3 bases and J dropped 7 bases, with 14 bases sitting between them. The CDR3 DNA reads as TGTGCCAGCAGCGCGGGACTGGCGTTAAATGAGCAGTTCTTC. It encodes CASSAGLALNEQFF.

V and J are TRBV9 and TRBJ2-7, with D perhaps matching TRBD1 (5 bases). Trimming pared 0 bases from V and 7 bases from J, leaving 17 bases between. This CDR3 region has 15 residues. CDR1 and CDR2 (germline): SGDLS, YYNGEE. The CDR3 reads CASSVGRGSYNEQYF. The DNA for the CDR3 is TGTGCCAGCAGCGTAGGAAGGGGCTCCTACAATGAGCAGTACTTC.

The rearrangement joins TRBV12-3 or TRBV12-4 to TRBJ2-6; D ambiguous. The CDR3 runs 20 residues. Trimming took off 2 bases at V and 0 bases at J, with 20 bases between the two ends. The CDR3 sequence: CASSLPNSARPYSGANVLTF. CDR3 nucleotide sequence: TGTGCCAGCAGTTTACCTAACAGCGCAAGGCCATACTCTGGGGCCAACGTCCTGACTTTC.

The chain employs TRBV11-2 and TRBJ2-7, with a weak D call TRBD2 (7 bases). Deletions cut 2 bases from V and 3 bases from J, with 20 bases between. From germline, CDR1 is SGHAT and CDR2 FQNNGV. The CDR3 extends over 17 amino acids. CDR3 sequence: CASSLILPGGGGYEQYF. CDR3 DNA sequence: TGTGCCAGCAGCTTAATCTTGCCCGGGGGAGGGGGCTACGAGCAGTACTTC.

The V gene is TRBV9, the J gene TRBJ1-1; D possibly corresponds to TRBD1 (5 bases). CDR1 and CDR2 from the germline V gene are SGDLS and YYNGEE. Trimming removed 1 base at V and 5 bases at J, with 15 bases between. The CDR3 extends over 15 amino acids. CDR3 DNA: TGTGCCAGCAGCGTATCGGGGGGATGGGGAACTGAAGCTTTCTTT. As protein: CASSVSGGWGTEAFF.

V and J are TRBV10-3 and TRBJ2-5; 8 bases align to TRBD1. The CDR3 length is 15 residues. Germline V gene data show CDR1 as ENHRY and CDR2 as SYGVKD. V dropped 0 bases and J dropped 5; count of bases not matched to a gene: 5. The CDR3 loop reads CAISESPDRVETQYF. As DNA, the CDR3 is TGTGCCATCAGTGAGTCGCCGGACAGGGTTGAGACCCAGTACTTC.

This CDR3 is CAAGRDPSEALHF. In DNA form, the CDR3 reads TGTGCGGCGGGGAGGGACCCGTCGGAGGCCCTCCACTTT. V and J are TRBV27 and TRBJ1-6, with D tentatively TRBD1 (5 bases). The germline V gene encodes CDR1 MNHEY and CDR2 SMNVEV (reference sequence). The CDR3 is 13 amino acids.

The table lists this clonotype with a few counts. V is TRBV20-1 and J is TRBJ2-3; 10 bases map to TRBD2. The CDR3 totals 14 residues. The germline V gene has CDR1 DFQATT and CDR2 SNEGSKA (reference sequence). V lost 6 bases and J lost 3; bases outside the gene matches: 6. DNA for the CDR3: TGCAGTGCGGATAAGCGGGGGGGAACAGATACGCAGTATTTT. This gives the protein CSADKRGGTDTQYF.

The CDR3 nucleotides read TGCAGCGTTGAAGTGAACAGGGGCGAGACCCAGTACTTC. As protein: CSVEVNRGETQYF. This chain links TRBV29-1 with TRBJ2-5; 7 positions agree with TRBD1. Germline CDR1 is SQVTM and CDR2 is ANQGSEA. CDR3 length equals 13 residues. The trim removed 1 base at V and 5 bases at J, leaving 4 bases unmatched. Full variable domain (rest looked up from reference TRBV29-1 and TRBJ2-5): SAVISQKPSRDICQRGTSLTIQCQVDSQVTMMFWYRQQPGQSLTLIATANQGSEATYESGFVIDKFPISRPNLTFSTLTVSNMSPEDSSIYLCSVEVNRGETQYFGPGTRLLVL.

This clonotype appeared a few times. This sequence joins TRBV29-1 and TRBJ2-1, with TRBD2 matching 8 bases. In germline, CDR1 is SQVTM, CDR2 ANQGSEA. The CDR3 has 14 residues. V dropped 4 bases and J dropped 6; count of bases not matched to a gene: 8. CDR3 nucleotide sequence: TGCAGCGTTGCCGGGACTAGAACTGGCAATGAGCAGTTCTTC. This gives the protein CSVAGTRTGNEQFF.

This clonotype was observed a few times. V gene TRBV6-2 or TRBV6-3 combines with J gene TRBJ2-7; 7 bases fit TRBD1. Losses at the gene ends were 7 bases for V and 3 bases for J; bases not matched to a gene: 9. The CDR3 loop spans 14 amino acids. Germline V gene lookup returns CDR1 MNHEY and CDR2 SVGEGT. The CDR3 protein is CASIPAGGGYEQYF. The CDR3 DNA reads TGTGCCAGCATACCGGCAGGGGGTGGCTACGAGCAGTACTTC.

This clonotype was found a few times. The chain is built from TRBV6-6 and TRBJ2-7; 8 positions match TRBD1. With 2 bases clipped from V and 5 bases from J, the junction kept 14 bases outside the gene matches. CDR1 and CDR2 (germline): MNHNY, SVGAGI (reference sequence). CDR3 length equals 17 residues. CDR3 in amino acids: CASSYTILGQGGNEQYF. The CDR3 region has the DNA TGTGCCAGCAGTTACACAATACTAGGACAGGGAGGCAACGAGCAGTACTTC.

This clonotype was seen at least ten times. J is TRBJ2-1 and V is TRBV5-5; D call uncertain. Germline values: CDR1 SGHKS, CDR2 YYEKEE (reference sequence). This CDR3 contains 13 residues. Trimming shortened V by 0 bases and J by 2 bases, and 3 bases separated the two germline ends. The CDR3 reads CASSLVAYNEQFF. DNA for the CDR3: TGTGCCAGCAGCTTGGTTGCCTACAATGAGCAGTTCTTC.

The chain links TRBV20-1 to TRBJ1-1; D is ambiguous. Germline CDR1 DFQATT, CDR2 SNEGSKA (reference sequence). V lost 5 bases, J lost 5 bases, and 12 bases lay in between. CDR3 length: 12 amino acids. The CDR3 region has the DNA TGCAGTGCTTATAAGGGTGGGACTGAAGCTTTCTTT. It codes for CSAYKGGTEAFF.

This clonotype appeared a few times. This chain links TRBV6-1 with TRBJ2-7; D might be TRBD2 (6 bases). Germline-derived CDR1 and CDR2 are MNHNS and SASEGT. The CDR3 extends over 15 amino acids. The ends were cut back, 4 bases at V and 6 bases at J, with 19 bases in the middle. CDR3 in amino acids: CASSALDYRPGEQYF. The DNA of the CDR3 is TGTGCCAGCAGTGCTTTGGACTACAGGCCTGGCGAGCAGTACTTC.